This is a list of T cell receptor beta chains from one sample in a study of blood T cell repertoires in COVID-19. The protocol was immunoSEQ multiplex PCR, while the TCRdb copy is restricted to in-frame clones and leaves out a portion. The data show 22,000 or so clones, about 88% seen once. Sequencing used peripheral blood. These receptors were collected from a human donor in a cohort sampled during active COVID-19. The donor label of this sample is uncertain. CDR3s leave out the opening cysteine and the closing phenylalanine or tryptophan. A D gene is named only where the DNA matches it firmly.

>.|TRBV28|TRBJ2-4
ASSTRRGKNIQY
>.|TRBV5-6|TRBJ2-2
ASSPRLTGELF
>TRBD2|TRBV9|TRBJ2-4
ASSESQLAGGGNIQY
>.|TRBV2|TRBJ1-3
ASSRDRNTIY
>.|TRBV3-1/TRBV3-2|TRBJ2-2
ASSRNIEPRELF
>TRBD1|TRBV27|TRBJ1-6
ASSFSVPGQGSSLH
>.|TRBV24-1|TRBJ2-3
ATSDIFPGLSTDTQY
>.|TRBV6-5|TRBJ2-5
ASSYSLEGTQY
>.|TRBV19|TRBJ1-5
ASSQGSNQPQH
>.|TRBV30|TRBJ1-3
AWSVPGGHSGNTIY
>TRBD2|TRBV28|TRBJ2-1
ASSLATSGRDEQF
>.|TRBV19|TRBJ1-1
ASRWREGSEAF
>.|TRBV27|TRBJ1-1
ASSLQGVTNTEAF
>TRBD1|TRBV9|TRBJ1-6
ASSETGGGGSPLH
>TRBD2|TRBV7-9|TRBJ2-1
ASSYLLADYNEQF
>TRBD2|TRBV6-2/TRBV6-3|TRBJ2-5
ASSYRLAGGKTQY
>TRBD1|TRBV28|TRBJ1-1
ASSFSGQGLNTEAF
>TRBD1|TRBV2|TRBJ2-7
ASSTLGQGFKD
>.|TRBV28|TRBJ2-2
ASSLGQNTGELF
>.|TRBV11-2|TRBJ2-5
ASRRGTSETQY
>.|TRBV11-3|TRBJ2-2
ASSLVQGITGELF
>.|TRBV24-1|TRBJ1-5
ATGVGDQPQH
>.|TRBV5-1|TRBJ2-7
ASSPSSYEQY
>.|TRBV12-1|TRBJ2-1
ASSFLLLAGGYHNEQF
>TRBD1|TRBV5-4|TRBJ1-4
ASSSGKTGGNEKLF
>.|TRBV14|TRBJ2-7
ASSQNGRGSVGEQY
>.|TRBV28|TRBJ2-1
ASSFLQSYNEQF
>.|TRBV19|TRBJ1-2
ASSINREIGYT
>.|TRBV19|TRBJ1-2
ASRTEVYGYT